This T cell receptor (beta chain) comes out of a study of blood T cell repertoires in COVID-19. The wider study: Donors in the United States, Italy and Spain gave samples during acute or convalescent COVID-19.

In the original analysis: Estimation of nucleated cell counts was performed using reference gene primer amplification. Assay: immunoSEQ multiplex PCR; the TCRdb copy retains only in-frame clones and omits some. That table supplies the V and J calls and clone size; D and trimming were determined from the DNA. The table shows around 190,000 clones, with about nine tenths occurring only once. Which cohort a participant joined came from the clinical history participants gave. Either two negative PCRs, clearance, or symptom resolution qualified Cohort 3 donors as recovered. The sequence came from a woman aged 18-29 years who had recovered from COVID-19. What was sequenced was PBMCs or T cells enriched from blood (not recorded which).

In DNA form, the CDR3 reads TGTGCCAGCAGGGATAGGGCGGGGGCTCAGCCCCAGCATTTT. Its translation: CASRDRAGAQPQHF. V is TRBV6-5 and J is TRBJ1-5, with a possible D match to TRBD1 (6 bases). Trimming took 6 bases from V and 6 from J, leaving 15 bases between them. The germline V gene encodes CDR1 MNHEY and CDR2 SVGAGI. The CDR3 covers 14 residues.